This is a list of T cell receptor beta chains from one sample in a study of PD-1 blockade in classical Hodgkin lymphoma. Clones were sequenced by immunoSEQ multiplex PCR, and TCRdb holds only the in-frame ones, with some missing. The table includes 11,000 or so clones, roughly 84% detected once. Source: CD8+ T cells from blood, taken at baseline. The receptors come from a human donor with classical Hodgkin lymphoma. Both conserved end residues are part of each CDR3. A D gene is named only where the DNA matches it firmly. Expanded clones are given a class, and other clones once, few, many or no size at all.

j_gene: TRBJ2-1
d_gene: NA
abundance: NA
v_gene: TRBV10-1
CDR3nt: TGCGCCAGCAGTGAGAGCAACTGGAATGAGCAGTTCTTC
CDR3aa: CASSESNWNEQFF

j_gene: TRBJ2-4
d_gene: TRBD2
abundance: NA
v_gene: TRBV11-2
CDR3nt: TGTGCCAGCAGCTTAGGGGGTACGGGGGAGGGCCCCATTCAGTACTTC
CDR3aa: CASSLGGTGEGPIQYF

j_gene: TRBJ2-1
d_gene: NA
abundance: NA
v_gene: TRBV5-8
CDR3nt: TGTGCCAGCAGCTTGGACCCGTCCTGGACCCCCTCCTACAATGAGCAGTTCTTC
CDR3aa: CASSLDPSWTPSYNEQFF

j_gene: TRBJ2-7
d_gene: NA
abundance: NA
v_gene: TRBV21-1
CDR3nt: TGTGCCAGCAGCAATTGGCAGGGGAACGACGAGCAGTACTTC
CDR3aa: CASSNWQGNDEQYF

j_gene: TRBJ2-7
d_gene: NA
abundance: NA
v_gene: TRBV5-1
CDR3nt: TGCGCCAGCAGCTCCCCGGGACTCAACTACGAGCAGTACTTC
CDR3aa: CASSSPGLNYEQYF

j_gene: TRBJ2-3
d_gene: TRBD2
abundance: NA
v_gene: TRBV29-1
CDR3nt: TGCAGCGCTTTAGCGGGAGTTGTAACAGATACGCAGTATTTT
CDR3aa: CSALAGVVTDTQYF

j_gene: TRBJ1-4
d_gene: NA
abundance: NA
v_gene: TRBV4-1
CDR3nt: TGCGCCAGCAGCCATCCCCTTTGGGAAAAACTGTTTTTT
CDR3aa: CASSHPLWEKLFF

j_gene: TRBJ1-2
d_gene: NA
abundance: NA
v_gene: TRBV11-2
CDR3nt: TGTGCCAGCAGCGTCAGGGTGGGGGCCTATGGCTACACCTTC
CDR3aa: CASSVRVGAYGYTF

j_gene: TRBJ2-7
d_gene: TRBD1
abundance: NA
v_gene: TRBV4-1
CDR3nt: TGCGCCAGCAGCCAGGACCCCGGGACAGCCTACGAGCAGTACTTC
CDR3aa: CASSQDPGTAYEQYF

j_gene: TRBJ2-1
d_gene: TRBD2
abundance: NA
v_gene: TRBV11-3
CDR3nt: TGTGCCAGCAGCAGGGGGTCTAGCGGGAGGGAGTTCTTC
CDR3aa: CASSRGSSGREFF

j_gene: TRBJ2-4
d_gene: NA
abundance: NA
v_gene: TRBV27
CDR3nt: TGTGCCAGCAGCCTCTTAGCCAAAAACATTCAGTACTTC
CDR3aa: CASSLLAKNIQYF

j_gene: TRBJ2-5
d_gene: TRBD2
abundance: NA
v_gene: TRBV2
CDR3nt: TGTGCCAGCAGTGAATCGACTAGCGGGAGCCATGGGGTGGGCCAAGAGACCCAGTACTTC
CDR3aa: CASSESTSGSHGVGQETQYF

j_gene: TRBJ2-3
d_gene: NA
abundance: NA
v_gene: TRBV7-9
CDR3nt: TGTGCCAGCAGCTTAAGTTACGGGAGTAGGACAGATACGCAGTATTTT
CDR3aa: CASSLSYGSRTDTQYF

j_gene: TRBJ2-3
d_gene: NA
abundance: NA
v_gene: TRBV11-2
CDR3nt: TGTGCCAGCAGCTCAATCCCGGGGGCAACAGATACGCAGTATTTT
CDR3aa: CASSSIPGATDTQYF

j_gene: TRBJ2-1
d_gene: NA
abundance: NA
v_gene: TRBV9
CDR3nt: TGTGCCAGCAGCGTAGTACAATCCGGTGAGCAGTTCTTC
CDR3aa: CASSVVQSGEQFF

j_gene: TRBJ2-1
d_gene: NA
abundance: few
v_gene: TRBV2
CDR3nt: TGTGCCAGCAGTGGACTTGAGCAGTTCTTC
CDR3aa: CASSGLEQFF

j_gene: TRBJ2-7
d_gene: NA
abundance: NA
v_gene: TRBV11-2
CDR3nt: TGTGCCAGCAGCTTAGGGACCGGCGGCCAGAGCTCCTACGAGCAGTACTTC
CDR3aa: CASSLGTGGQSSYEQYF

j_gene: TRBJ2-2
d_gene: NA
abundance: once
v_gene: TRBV28
CDR3nt: TGTGCCAGCAGCCTCACCGGGGAGCTGTTTTTT
CDR3aa: CASSLTGELFF

j_gene: TRBJ2-4
d_gene: TRBD1
abundance: NA
v_gene: TRBV4-1
CDR3nt: TGCGCCAGCAGCCCAGACCCGACAGGGGTGGGAAACATTCAGTACTTC
CDR3aa: CASSPDPTGVGNIQYF

j_gene: TRBJ1-2
d_gene: NA
abundance: NA
v_gene: TRBV30
CDR3nt: TGTGCCTGGACAACGGAAATCTATGGCTACACCTTC
CDR3aa: CAWTTEIYGYTF

j_gene: TRBJ2-7
d_gene: TRBD2
abundance: NA
v_gene: TRBV15
CDR3nt: TGTGCCACCAGCAGAGAGACTAGCGGGAGCCACGAGCAGTACTTC
CDR3aa: CATSRETSGSHEQYF

j_gene: TRBJ2-7
d_gene: TRBD2
abundance: NA
v_gene: TRBV19
CDR3nt: TGTGCCAGTAGTATACGCCTTGCCCTAGCGGTCGGGGCGGACGGGCAGTACTTC
CDR3aa: CASSIRLALAVGADGQYF

j_gene: TRBJ2-2
d_gene: NA
abundance: NA
v_gene: TRBV11-2
CDR3nt: TGTGCCAGCAGCTTAGGTCTTCGCGGGGTGAACACCGGGGAGCTGTTTTTT
CDR3aa: CASSLGLRGVNTGELFF

j_gene: TRBJ2-3
d_gene: TRBD1
abundance: NA
v_gene: TRBV28
CDR3nt: TGTGCCAGCAGTTCATTGCCGGGACAGGGTGTAATGGAAGATACGCAGTATTTT
CDR3aa: CASSSLPGQGVMEDTQYF

j_gene: TRBJ1-1
d_gene: NA
abundance: NA
v_gene: TRBV27
CDR3nt: TGTGCCAGCAGTTATCAGTCGAACACTGAAGCTTTCTTT
CDR3aa: CASSYQSNTEAFF

j_gene: TRBJ1-5
d_gene: NA
abundance: NA
v_gene: TRBV21-1
CDR3nt: TGTGCCAGCAGCAAAGTTGGGACCAGCCCCCAGCATTTT
CDR3aa: CASSKVGTSPQHF

j_gene: TRBJ2-6
d_gene: TRBD1
abundance: few
v_gene: TRBV7-6
CDR3nt: TGTGCCAGCAGCTATGGGACAGAAAACTCTGGGGCCAACGTCCTGACTTTC
CDR3aa: CASSYGTENSGANVLTF

j_gene: TRBJ2-3
d_gene: TRBD2
abundance: NA
v_gene: TRBV5-5
CDR3nt: TGTGCCAGCAGCTTGGAGTCTAGCGGGAGGGTGGGAGATACGCAGTATTTT
CDR3aa: CASSLESSGRVGDTQYF

j_gene: TRBJ2-7
d_gene: NA
abundance: NA
v_gene: TRBV27
CDR3nt: TGTGCCAGCAGCCCACAGGAGGTAAGCTCCGAGCAGTACTTC
CDR3aa: CASSPQEVSSEQYF

j_gene: TRBJ1-4
d_gene: NA
abundance: NA
v_gene: TRBV2
CDR3nt: TGTGCCAGCAGTGAAGGCAGTAATGAAAAACTGTTTTTT
CDR3aa: CASSEGSNEKLFF

j_gene: TRBJ2-5
d_gene: NA
abundance: NA
v_gene: TRBV29-1
CDR3nt: TGCAGCGGCGCCGGCTATCGTGAGGGGGGCTTGGAGACCCAGTACTTC
CDR3aa: CSGAGYREGGLETQYF

j_gene: TRBJ1-1
d_gene: TRBD1
abundance: NA
v_gene: TRBV4-1
CDR3nt: TGTGCCAGCAGCTTTGGGACAGGGGTAGGGACTGAAGCTTTCTTT
CDR3aa: CASSFGTGVGTEAFF

j_gene: TRBJ2-1
d_gene: TRBD2
abundance: NA
v_gene: TRBV7-9
CDR3nt: TGTGCCAGCAGCTCCTCTTCGGGACTAGCGGGAGACTACAATGAGCAGTTCTTC
CDR3aa: CASSSSSGLAGDYNEQFF